This record concerns one T cell receptor beta chain sequence. Its antigen specificity is not known. No clone much larger than this one lies a single base away; base qualities are absent. These data belong to a study of beta chain features in type 1 diabetes (dated by TCRdb to 2016 to 2019). About the full investigation: No differences in mean age, gender distribution, total cell number or subset yield were found between patients and healthy donors. A total of 107,917,701 sorted cells were examined across all samples, and the number of cells per subset was strongly correlated with RNA yield. The study compared the TCRB repertoires of sorted circulating CD4+ T cell subsets in recently diagnosed type 1 diabetes patients with those in matched healthy donors. Regulatory and stem cell-like memory subsets were isolated from only 8 patients and roughly 8 healthy donors, whereas naive and central memory subsets came from all 30 or so donors.

The paper's findings and limits, for the study overall: Because small numbers of individuals were included in the HLA sub-analyses, any influence of HLA type on TCRB rearrangement was left unresolved. Naive, central memory and regulatory TCRB repertoires appeared more similar among patients than among healthy donors. In all four CD4+ subsets, TCRB CDR3 length was moderately but significantly shorter in type 1 diabetes patients. At VDJ recombination sites, type 1 diabetes patients had fewer insertions and more deleted nucleotides, which implies abnormalities in thymic rearrangement. Sequencing cDNA rather than genomic DNA could over-represent highly expressing activated cells, although activation and CD3 levels did not differ between groups. PCR may preferentially amplify shorter templates, but because patient and control samples were amplified and corrected together, any resulting skew would affect both groups equally.

The V end gives up 4 bases and the J end 6 bases, leaving 1 base in the junction not matched to a gene. Reading the germline V gene gives CDR1 SGHAT and CDR2 FQNNGV. From the cysteine through the phenylalanine, the CDR3 covers 13 amino acids. Solely the CDR3 DNA is kept, with 39 bases framed from the first base. The entire amount of isolated RNA was reverse transcribed using the High Capacity cDNA Reverse Transcription Kit, so the sequenced TCRB transcripts were expressed ones. Deep immunoSEQ sequencing was applied to naive, central memory and regulatory T cell samples, giving an average of roughly 3.5 million total reads per sample. Sorted cells were lysed in RLT buffer, and RNA was extracted using DNase-treated RNeasy Micro or Mini kits according to cell number. Each cell subset was processed on its own to prevent cross-contamination, while patient and healthy donor samples were processed together. The immunoSEQ multiplex PCR was used to amplify TCRB sequences from cDNA, generating 87-bp fragments that spanned the CDR3 region. Sequencing of the amplicons was done on the Illumina HiSeq platform. The authors processed their data as follows. PCR bias was computationally corrected using synthetic template baselines, reads within Hamming distance 2 were collapsed, and singletons that could not be merged were discarded. Reads were aligned against IMGT to assign V, D and J genes, CDR3 length and insertions or deletions at six rearrangement sites. Within each subset, clonotype counts were normalized to sorted cell number, after which true diversity and Gini coefficients were computed with the tcR R package. The overlap coefficient, calculated on TCRB nucleotide sequences, was used to quantify repertoire sharing. TCRdb took this table from immuneACCESS and kept in-frame rearrangements with V and J called. Such tables lack part of the clones; where checked against another copy, unresolved V genes explain under half of the gap, and the rest is unexplained. That table supplies the V and J calls and clone size; D and trimming were determined from the DNA. This sample has roughly 100,000 clones in its table, and 28% of those were observed once. Jointly, the top ten make up approximately 0.5% of the sample.

From each donor, a single peripheral blood sample of 100 to 150 mL on average was drawn into heparinised tubes. Naive, central memory, regulatory and stem cell-like memory CD4+ T cells were sorted on a BD FACSAria II using a panel including CD45RO, CCR7, CD25, CD127, CD95 and CD27. Every sorted population had a purity above 95%. Right away, PBMCs were isolated by Lymphoprep density gradient centrifugation and were stained directly, with no culture step. Samples were stained and sorted in pairs, with one healthy donor and one patient per experiment, so that batch effects were minimized. The V and J genes are TRBV11-2 and TRBJ1-5; TRBD1 aligns with 9 central bases. Sample: central memory CD4+ T cells from blood. The sequence was collected from a woman between 18 and 30 years old with type 1 diabetes. DNA sequence: TGTGCCAGCAGCTGGACAGGGGCTCAGCCCCAGCATTTT. This codes for CASSWTGAQPQHF.